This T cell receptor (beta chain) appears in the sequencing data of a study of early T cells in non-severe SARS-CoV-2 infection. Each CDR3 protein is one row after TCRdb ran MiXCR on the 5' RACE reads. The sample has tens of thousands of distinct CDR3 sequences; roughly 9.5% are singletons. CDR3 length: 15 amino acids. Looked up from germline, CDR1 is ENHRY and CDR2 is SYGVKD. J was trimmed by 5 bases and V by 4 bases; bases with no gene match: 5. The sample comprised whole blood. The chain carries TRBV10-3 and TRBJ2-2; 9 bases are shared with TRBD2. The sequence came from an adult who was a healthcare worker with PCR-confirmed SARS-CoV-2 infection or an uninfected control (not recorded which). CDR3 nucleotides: TGTGCCATCAGTGCGTGGCTAGCGGGGACCGGGGAGCTGTTTTTT. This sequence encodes CAISAWLAGTGELFF.